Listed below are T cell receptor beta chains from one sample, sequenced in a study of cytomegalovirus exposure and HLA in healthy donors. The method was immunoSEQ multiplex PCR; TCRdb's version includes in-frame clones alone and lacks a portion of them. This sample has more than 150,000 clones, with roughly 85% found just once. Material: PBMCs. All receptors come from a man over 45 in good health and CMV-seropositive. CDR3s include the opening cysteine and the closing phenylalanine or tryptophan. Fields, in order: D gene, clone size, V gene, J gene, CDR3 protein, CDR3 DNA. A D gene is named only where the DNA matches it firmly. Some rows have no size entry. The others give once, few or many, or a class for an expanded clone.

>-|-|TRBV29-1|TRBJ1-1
CSVVRTGNTEAFF
TGCAGCGTTGTCCGAACAGGGAACACTGAAGCTTTCTTT
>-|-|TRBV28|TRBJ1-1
CASRYDSLNTEAFF
TGTGCCAGCAGATACGACAGTCTCAACACTGAAGCTTTCTTT
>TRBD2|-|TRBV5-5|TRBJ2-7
CASSLGGLAVEQYF
TGTGCCAGCAGCTTGGGAGGACTAGCGGTCGAGCAGTACTTC
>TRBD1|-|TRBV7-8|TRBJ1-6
CASSYNQGVDSPLHF
TGTGCCAGCAGCTATAACCAGGGGGTCGATTCACCCCTCCACTTT
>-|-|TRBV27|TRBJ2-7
CASSFRGSYEQYF
TGTGCCAGCAGTTTCCGTGGCAGCTACGAGCAGTACTTC
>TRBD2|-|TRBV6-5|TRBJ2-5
CASGGTTLETQYF
TGTGCCAGCGGAGGGACTACTTTGGAGACCCAGTACTTC
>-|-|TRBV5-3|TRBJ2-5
CARSKPGLSLFQETQYF
TGTGCCAGAAGCAAACCGGGTCTATCCCTATTCCAAGAGACCCAGTACTTC
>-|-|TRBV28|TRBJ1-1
CASSLPYTEAFF
TGTGCCAGCAGTTTACCATACACTGAAGCTTTCTTT
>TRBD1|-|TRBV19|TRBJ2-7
CASSATGNSYEQYF
TGTGCCAGTAGTGCGACAGGGAACTCCTACGAGCAGTACTTC
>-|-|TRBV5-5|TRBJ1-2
CASSESLGGYYGYTF
TGTGCCAGCAGCGAGTCTCTCGGCGGATACTATGGCTACACCTTC
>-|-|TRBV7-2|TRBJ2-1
CASSPRQVAHEQFF
TGTGCCAGCAGCCCACGACAGGTGGCCCATGAGCAGTTCTTC
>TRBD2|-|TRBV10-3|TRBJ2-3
CAISAQTSGRETDTQYF
TGTGCCATCAGTGCTCAGACTAGCGGGCGGGAAACAGATACGCAGTATTTT
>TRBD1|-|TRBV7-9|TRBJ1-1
CASSLGTGTENTEAFF
TGTGCCAGCAGCTTAGGAACCGGGACAGAGAACACTGAAGCTTTCTTT
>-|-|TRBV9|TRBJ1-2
CASSVQGSGYTF
TGTGCCAGCAGCGTCCAGGGTAGTGGCTACACCTTC
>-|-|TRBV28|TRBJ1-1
CASRGAGKGTEAFF
TGTGCCAGCAGGGGTGCGGGGAAGGGCACTGAAGCTTTCTTT
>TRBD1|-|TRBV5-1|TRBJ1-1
CASSSQGAEGTEAFF
TGCGCCAGCAGCTCACAGGGGGCAGAGGGCACTGAAGCTTTCTTT
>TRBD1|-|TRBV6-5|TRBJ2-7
CASSDRQGAPYEQYF
TGTGCCAGCAGCGACAGACAGGGGGCCCCCTACGAGCAGTACTTC
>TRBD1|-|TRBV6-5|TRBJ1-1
CASSFDRGVSTEAFF
TGTGCCAGCAGCTTCGACAGGGGAGTATCCACTGAAGCTTTCTTT
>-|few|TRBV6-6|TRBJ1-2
CASSYSNGYYGYTF
TGTGCCAGCAGTTACTCGAACGGGTACTATGGCTACACCTTC
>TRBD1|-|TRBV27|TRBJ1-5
CASSSKRQGSNQPQHF
TGTGCCAGCAGCAGTAAACGACAGGGTAGCAATCAGCCCCAGCATTTT
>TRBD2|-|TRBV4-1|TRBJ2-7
CASSQEYAAGGFYEQYF
TGCGCCAGCAGCCAAGAGTATGCAGCGGGGGGATTCTACGAGCAGTACTTC
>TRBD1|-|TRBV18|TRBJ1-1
CASSPPRDRGTNTEAFF
TGTGCCAGCTCACCACCCCGGGACAGGGGTACTAACACTGAAGCTTTCTTT